Reported below is one T cell receptor (beta chain). Per germline, CDR1 SQVTM and CDR2 ANQGSEA. V lost 1 base, J lost 8 bases, and 10 bases stayed unmatched. The CDR3 sequence is 14 residues long. The record originates from a study of T cells in tuberculosis. Data came from immunoSEQ multiplex PCR; TCRdb stores just in-frame clones and leaves some out. The sample consists of around 35,000 clones, 85% to 95% of them appearing once. Input material: PBMCs. The clonotype originates from a donor aged 10-29 years with latent tuberculosis or without tuberculosis infection. Some clones in this sample may be carry-over from other donors' samples. The chain is built from TRBV29-1 and TRBJ1-2; 7 positions agree with TRBD1. The CDR3 sequence: CSVEGSRTGGGYTF. The CDR3 coding sequence is TGCAGCGTTGAAGGATCCCGGACAGGCGGGGGCTACACCTTC.